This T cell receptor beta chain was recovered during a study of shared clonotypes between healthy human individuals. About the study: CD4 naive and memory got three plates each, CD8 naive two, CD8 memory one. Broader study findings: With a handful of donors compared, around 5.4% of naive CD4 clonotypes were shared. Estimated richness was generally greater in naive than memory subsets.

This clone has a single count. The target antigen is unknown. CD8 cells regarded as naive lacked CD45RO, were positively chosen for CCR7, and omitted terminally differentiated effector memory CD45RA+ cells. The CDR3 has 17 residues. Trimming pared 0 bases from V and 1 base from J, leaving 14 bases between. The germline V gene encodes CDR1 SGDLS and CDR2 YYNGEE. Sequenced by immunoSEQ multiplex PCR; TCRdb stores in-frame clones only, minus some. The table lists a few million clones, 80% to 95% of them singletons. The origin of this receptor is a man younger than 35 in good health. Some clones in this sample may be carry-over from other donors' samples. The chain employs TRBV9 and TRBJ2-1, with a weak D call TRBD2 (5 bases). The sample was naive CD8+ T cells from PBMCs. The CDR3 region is CASSVVSGFRSYNEQFF. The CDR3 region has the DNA TGTGCCAGCAGCGTAGTTTCGGGGTTTCGTTCCTACAATGAGCAGTTCTTC.